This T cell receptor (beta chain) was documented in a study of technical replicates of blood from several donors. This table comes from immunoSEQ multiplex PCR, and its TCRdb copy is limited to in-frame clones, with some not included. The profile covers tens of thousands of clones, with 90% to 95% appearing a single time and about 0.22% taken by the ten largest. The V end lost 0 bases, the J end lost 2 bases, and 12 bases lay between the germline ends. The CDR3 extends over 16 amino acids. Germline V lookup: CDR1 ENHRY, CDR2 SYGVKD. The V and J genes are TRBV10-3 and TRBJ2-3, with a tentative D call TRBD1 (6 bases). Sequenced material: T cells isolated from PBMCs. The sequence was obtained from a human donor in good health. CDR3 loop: CAISESQGGYTDTQYF. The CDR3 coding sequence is TGTGCCATCAGTGAGTCTCAAGGGGGTTACACAGATACGCAGTATTTT.